One and the same sample provided the 30 T cell receptor beta chains below, sequenced in a study of CD8 T cells in Susac syndrome. Random hexamers primed reverse transcription of about 0.45 to 1 ug RNA. MiXCR was run by TCRdb on the immunoSEQ multiplex PCR reads, yielding one entry per CDR3 protein. This table holds over 140,000 distinct CDR3 sequences, approximately 95% found once. The sample comprised CD4+ T cells from PBMCs. The receptors originated from a human donor with Susac syndrome.

V usage is TRBV24-1 and J usage is TRBJ2-1, with 7 positions matching TRBD1. Per germline, CDR1 KGHDR and CDR2 SFDVKD. V lost 3 bases to trimming and J lost 15 bases; unmatched junction nucleotides: 7. The CDR3 extends over 12 amino acids. This CDR3 is CATSDTTGKAFF. The CDR3 nucleotides read TGTGCCACCAGTGATACGACAGGGAAGGCGTTCTTC.

CDR3 sequence (DNA): TGCGCCAGCAGCGAGGACAGGGGTGGCTACACCTTC. This encodes CASSEDRGGYTF. V gene TRBV5-1 combines with J gene TRBJ1-2; 9 bases align to TRBD1. Germline V gene sequence: CDR1 SGHRS, CDR2 YFSETQ. CDR3 length equals 12 residues. Losses at the gene ends were 4 bases for V and 7 bases for J; bases not matched to a gene: 2.

This chain connects TRBV28 to TRBJ2-3; D is undetermined. V gave up 0 bases and J gave up 4 bases, with 5 bases separating them. The CDR3 sequence is 13 residues long. The germline gives CDR1 MDHEN, CDR2 SYDVKM. Written as DNA, the CDR3 is TGTGCCAGCAGTTTATGGAAAGCAGATACGCAGTATTTT. This codes for CASSLWKADTQYF. Using reference TRBV28 and TRBJ2-3 for the parts outside the CDR3, the full variable domain is DVKVTQSSRYLVKRTGEKVFLECVQDMDHENMFWYRQDPGLGLRLIYFSYDVKMKEKGDIPEGYSVSREKKERFSLILESASTNQTSMYLCASSLWKADTQYFGPGTRLTVL.

This clonotype was counted once. This rearrangement joins TRBV5-6 to TRBJ2-1, with 8 positions matching TRBD2. The germline CDR1 and CDR2 sequences are SGHDT and YYEEEE. The CDR3 runs 18 residues. V shed 0 bases, J shed 0 bases, and the junction held 8 bases outside the gene matches. The CDR3 DNA reads as TGTGCCAGCAGCTTGGAGACAGGACTAGCCTCCTCCTACAATGAGCAGTTCTTC. The encoded protein is CASSLETGLASSYNEQFF.

This sequence joins TRBV24-1 and TRBJ1-1, with 8 bases aligning to TRBD1. This CDR3 spans 13 amino acids. V lost 8 bases, J lost 5 bases, and 6 bases stayed unmatched. Germline lookup yields CDR1 KGHDR and CDR2 SFDVKD. CDR3 DNA sequence: TGTGCCACCACCGGACAGGGCCTGACTGAAGCTTTCTTT. It specifies CATTGQGLTEAFF.

The gene calls are TRBV7-9 and TRBJ2-2; D gene ambiguous. The CDR3 has 16 residues. CDR1 and CDR2 (germline): SEHNR, FQNEAQ (reference sequence). With 4 bases removed from V and 5 bases from J, the gap between germline ends came to 17 bases. CDR3 sequence reads: CASSSPTAMRTGELFF. The CDR3 coding sequence is TGTGCCAGCAGCTCACCGACCGCCATGAGAACCGGGGAGCTGTTTTTT.

Points on this clonotype: At one boundary the junction diverges from the germline segment, which might be a read error. The chain uses TRBV7-7 and TRBJ2-5, with D perhaps matching TRBD1 or TRBD2 (6 bases each). This CDR3 contains 13 residues. Germline V lookup: CDR1 SSHAT, CDR2 FNYEAQ (reference sequence). CDR3 sequence (DNA): TGTGCTAGCAGCCCAGGAGGGGGTTCAATCCCATACTTC. It yields the protein CASSPGGGSIPYF.

The V call is TRBV6-5, the J call TRBJ2-1, with 8 bases identical to TRBD2. The CDR3 is 15 amino acids. Germline V gives CDR1 MNHEY, CDR2 SVGAGI. The junction had 5 bases not matched to a gene; V was cut back by 5 bases and J by 2 bases. CDR3 nucleotides: TGTGCCAGCAGTCTGCGACTAGCGCCCTACAATGAGCAGTTCTTC. Encoded protein: CASSLRLAPYNEQFF.

This clonotype came up once. The V call is TRBV4-1, the J call TRBJ2-2; TRBD1 matches at 7 bases. This CDR3 contains 15 residues. CDR1 MGHRA and CDR2 YSYEKL come from the germline V gene. The trim removed 5 bases at V and 4 bases at J, leaving 7 bases unmatched. The chain's CDR3 is CASSAVAGGTGELFF. CDR3 bases: TGCGCCAGCAGCGCGGTGGCAGGGGGCACCGGGGAGCTGTTTTTT.

The chain has TRBV4-3 and TRBJ1-1; TRBD1 matches at 10 bases. Trimming took 1 base from V and 4 from J; bases not matched to a gene: 3. Germline CDR1 LGHNA, CDR2 YSLEER. The CDR3 length is 15 residues. DNA for the CDR3: TGCGCCAGCAGCCAAGTGGGACAGGGGTTCACTGAAGCTTTCTTT. Its translation: CASSQVGQGFTEAFF.

This chain joins TRBV12-3 or TRBV12-4 and TRBJ2-1; D is tentatively TRBD1 or TRBD2 (5 bases each). V was clipped by 8 bases and J by 3 bases, with 14 bases between them. CDR3 length: 14 amino acids. CDR3 region: CASAKGTGYNEQFF. The CDR3 region has the DNA TGTGCCAGCGCCAAGGGGACGGGCTACAATGAGCAGTTCTTC.

The rearrangement joins TRBV3-1 to TRBJ1-4; 9 positions agree with TRBD1. The junction had 9 bases not matched to a gene; V was cut back by 8 bases and J by 8 bases. The CDR3 runs to 14 residues. Germline assignment: CDR1 LGHDT and CDR2 YNNKEL (reference sequence). The CDR3 loop reads CASRSGTGREKLFF. The CDR3 DNA is TGTGCCAGCCGATCCGGGACAGGGAGGGAAAAACTGTTTTTT.

The chain uses TRBV12-3 or TRBV12-4 and TRBJ2-2, with D hard to call. Trimming shortened V by 5 bases and J by 6 bases, and 7 bases separated the two germline ends. This CDR3 is built from 12 residues. The CDR3: CASSLSAGELFF. CDR3 DNA sequence: TGTGCCAGCAGTCTTAGTGCCGGGGAGCTGTTTTTT.

This clonotype was counted a single time. CDR3 loop: CASSQGRQGPRGGNTIYF. CDR3 DNA: TGCGCCAGCAGCCAGGGAAGGCAGGGACCTCGAGGTGGAAACACCATATATTTT. The chain joins TRBV4-1 to TRBJ1-3; possible D gene TRBD1, 5 bases. Germline V lookup: CDR1 MGHRA, CDR2 YSYEKL. V was cut by 3 bases and J by 3 bases, with 21 bases left in between. This CDR3 contains 18 residues.

The chain is built from TRBV9 and TRBJ2-2; 7 bases map to TRBD1. J was trimmed by 4 bases and V by 3 bases; bases with no gene match: 3. Germline CDR1 is SGDLS and CDR2 is YYNGEE. CDR3 length: 14 amino acids. This chain's CDR3 is CASSAGQATGELFF. The CDR3 region has the DNA TGTGCCAGCAGCGCAGGACAGGCCACCGGGGAGCTGTTTTTT.

The rearrangement links TRBV5-1 to TRBJ2-5, with D unclear. CDR1 is SGHRS and CDR2 is YFSETQ in the germline V gene. Trimming pared 7 bases from V and 4 bases from J, leaving 11 bases between. The CDR3 is 12 residues long. CDR3 bases: TGCGCCAGCGGATTGGGGTCAGAGACCCAGTACTTC. As protein: CASGLGSETQYF.

The chain has TRBV3-1 and TRBJ2-1, with TRBD1 identical over 7 bases. Unmatched junction bases numbered 4, after V lost 3 bases and J lost 2 bases. CDR1 LGHDT and CDR2 YNNKEL come from the germline V gene (reference sequence). The CDR3 has 15 amino acids. The CDR3 region is CASSHRQGTYNEQFF. CDR3 DNA sequence: TGTGCCAGCAGCCATCGACAGGGAACCTACAATGAGCAGTTCTTC.

The chain combines TRBV5-1 with TRBJ1-1; no firm D call. Germline loops: CDR1 SGHRS, CDR2 YFSETQ. Deletions cut 0 bases from V and 5 bases from J, with 14 bases between. The CDR3 consists of 15 residues. The DNA for the CDR3 is TGCGCCAGCAGCTTGGACGGGAATCTCGGGACTGAAGCTTTCTTT. As protein: CASSLDGNLGTEAFF. Based on the CDR3 plus reference TRBV5-1 and TRBJ1-1, the full variable domain is KAGVTQTPRYLIKTRGQQVTLSCSPISGHRSVSWYQQTPGQGLQFLFEYFSETQRNKGNFPGRFSGRQFSNSRSEMNVSTLELGDSALYLCASSLDGNLGTEAFFGQGTRLTVV.

This chain uses TRBV20-1 with TRBJ2-5, with 7 bases aligning to TRBD2. Germline assignment: CDR1 DFQATT and CDR2 SNEGSKA (reference sequence). Trimming took 6 bases from V and 4 from J; bases not matched to a gene: 17. The CDR3 covers 16 residues. The CDR3 sequence: CSALELGEGPRETQYF. The CDR3 bases are TGCAGTGCCCTAGAGCTGGGGGAGGGCCCCCGAGAGACCCAGTACTTC.

The CDR3 is CASSQDRVGYTF. The CDR3 coding sequence is TGTGCCAGTAGCCAAGACAGGGTCGGCTACACCTTC. V and J are TRBV19 and TRBJ1-2; 7 positions match TRBD1. Germline V gene lookup returns CDR1 LNHDA and CDR2 SQIVND (reference sequence). The CDR3 runs 12 residues. V lost 6 bases and J lost 8; bases outside the gene matches: 6.

In nucleotides, the CDR3 is TGTGCCAGCAGCCAAAGGACTAGCGGACTAGAGCAGTACTTC. The encoded protein is CASSQRTSGLEQYF. The genes are TRBV3-1 and TRBJ2-7; the match to TRBD2 covers 10 bases. The V gene end was trimmed by 2 bases and the J gene end by 7 bases; junction bases not matched to a gene: 5. The CDR3 is made up of 14 amino acids. Germline CDR1 and CDR2: LGHDT and YNNKEL (reference sequence).

The chain has TRBV19 and TRBJ1-5; D is unresolved. There are 16 residues in the CDR3. Germline V gene data show CDR1 as LNHDA and CDR2 as SQIVND (reference sequence). Trimming pared 5 bases from V and 4 bases from J, leaving 18 bases between. CDR3 sequence reads: CASSLEGGRGNQPQHF. The CDR3 DNA reads TGTGCCAGTAGTCTCGAGGGCGGCCGGGGTAATCAGCCCCAGCATTTT. The full variable domain, in which reference TRBV19 and TRBJ1-5 provide the parts outside the CDR3, is DGGITQSPKYLFRKEGQNVTLSCEQNLNHDAMYWYRQDPGQGLRLIYYSQIVNDFQKGDIAEGYSVSREKKESFPLTVTSAQKNPTAFYLCASSLEGGRGNQPQHFGDGTRLSIL.

The chain carries TRBV18 and TRBJ1-6; D possibly corresponds to TRBD1 (5 bases). Trimming pared 8 bases from V and 7 bases from J, leaving 15 bases between. The V gene's germline CDR1 is KGHSH and CDR2 LQKENI. The CDR3 loop spans 14 amino acids. The CDR3 region is CASTPGTANSPLHF. In nucleotides, the CDR3 is TGTGCCAGCACCCCCGGGACCGCCAATTCACCCCTCCACTTT.

The chain recombines TRBV4-1 with TRBJ2-7, with D perhaps TRBD1 or TRBD2 (7 bases each). The germline V gene has CDR1 MGHRA and CDR2 YSYEKL. The V and J ends lost 2 bases and 6 bases respectively, with 14 bases between them. This CDR3 is 14 amino acids long. CDR3 in amino acids: CASSQSTRGGEQYF. CDR3 DNA: TGCGCCAGCAGCCAATCCACCAGGGGGGGCGAGCAGTACTTC.

This chain uses TRBV20-1 with TRBJ1-5; D perhaps matches TRBD1 (5 bases). Trimming took off 4 bases at V and 7 bases at J, with 14 bases between the two ends. This CDR3 region has 13 residues. The germline gives CDR1 DFQATT, CDR2 SNEGSKA (reference sequence). The chain's CDR3 is CSAIPGATQPQHF. In nucleotides, the CDR3 is TGCAGTGCTATTCCCGGGGCGACGCAGCCCCAGCATTTT.

The V and J genes are TRBV3-1 and TRBJ2-1, with 9 bases that match TRBD2. Trimming took 3 bases from V and 9 from J; bases not matched to a gene: 6. Germline CDR1 reads LGHDT; CDR2 reads YNNKEL (reference sequence). The CDR3 totals 14 residues. DNA for the CDR3: TGTGCCAGCAGCCAGGGGCGGGGGGGCCTTGAGCAGTTCTTC. Protein sequence: CASSQGRGGLEQFF.

The chain recombines TRBV7-6 with TRBJ2-3; 8 nucleotides match TRBD2. The V gene's germline CDR1 is SGHVS and CDR2 FNYEAQ. CDR3 length equals 16 residues. Losses at the gene ends were 1 base for V and 4 bases for J; bases not matched to a gene: 7. The CDR3 coding sequence is TGTGCCAGCAGCTTAGTTCGGGGGGGCCCGGCAGATACGCAGTATTTT. Translating it yields CASSLVRGGPADTQYF. The full variable domain, completed using reference TRBV7-6 and TRBJ2-3, is GAGVSQSPRYKVTKRGQDVALRCDPISGHVSLYWYRQALGQGPEFLTYFNYEAQQDKSGLPNDRFSAERPEGSISTLTIQRTEQRDSAMYRCASSLVRGGPADTQYFGPGTRLTVL.

The V and J genes are TRBV20-1 and TRBJ2-1, with 10 bases identical to TRBD2. Unmatched junction bases numbered 11, after V lost 7 bases and J lost 8 bases. The germline V gene has CDR1 DFQATT and CDR2 SNEGSKA (reference sequence). The CDR3 is 14 residues long. This chain's CDR3 is CSGGRGGTSDEQFF. CDR3 coding DNA: TGCAGTGGAGGTCGGGGGGGGACTAGCGATGAGCAGTTCTTC.

The genes are TRBV4-3 and TRBJ1-5, with D possibly being TRBD1 (6 bases). Germline CDR1 reads LGHNA; CDR2 reads YSLEER. CDR3 size: 16 residues. Trimming stripped 0 bases from V and 4 bases from J, with 13 bases between. This CDR3 reads CASSQEPGAGNQPQHF. The CDR3 DNA reads as TGCGCCAGCAGCCAAGAGCCAGGGGCCGGGAATCAGCCCCAGCATTTT.

The CDR3 sequence: CAWSPTQALFGYTF. CDR3 nucleotide sequence: TGTGCCTGGAGTCCCACCCAAGCCTTATTTGGCTACACCTTC. The rearrangement uses TRBV30 and TRBJ1-2; D call uncertain. The CDR3 sequence is 14 residues long. In germline, CDR1 is GTSNPN, CDR2 SVGIG (reference sequence). V was clipped by 2 bases and J by 7 bases, with 17 bases between them.